This T cell receptor beta chain was recorded in a study of blood T cell repertoires in COVID-19. Overall study: Italy, Spain and the United States were the sources of the convalescent and acute COVID-19 samples. The cDNA or gDNA used as material had been derived from T cells, B-cell-depleted T cells, or PBMCs.

In the original analysis: Estimation of nucleated cell counts was performed using reference gene primer amplification. Only in-frame clones appear in the TCRdb table, and some are missing; sequencing was by immunoSEQ multiplex PCR. V and J calls and clone size are as listed in that table; D and trimming were resolved from the DNA. Here the sample spans tens of thousands of clones, less than 95% being singletons. CDR1 is LNHDA and CDR2 is SQIVND in the germline V gene (reference sequence). This CDR3 has 15 residues. Trimming took 6 bases from V and 1 from J, leaving 15 bases between them. What was sequenced was peripheral blood. The chain uses TRBV19 and TRBJ1-1, with D possibly matching TRBD1 (6 bases). The sequence was collected from a woman aged 40 to 50 with active COVID-19. The CDR3 here is CASRFAGVGNTEAFF. The CDR3 DNA sequence: TGTGCCAGTAGATTCGCAGGGGTTGGGAACACTGAAGCTTTCTTT. Full variable domain (remainder filled in from reference TRBV19 and TRBJ1-1): DGGITQSPKYLFRKEGQNVTLSCEQNLNHDAMYWYRQDPGQGLRLIYYSQIVNDFQKGDIAEGYSVSREKKESFPLTVTSAQKNPTAFYLCASRFAGVGNTEAFFGQGTRLTVV.